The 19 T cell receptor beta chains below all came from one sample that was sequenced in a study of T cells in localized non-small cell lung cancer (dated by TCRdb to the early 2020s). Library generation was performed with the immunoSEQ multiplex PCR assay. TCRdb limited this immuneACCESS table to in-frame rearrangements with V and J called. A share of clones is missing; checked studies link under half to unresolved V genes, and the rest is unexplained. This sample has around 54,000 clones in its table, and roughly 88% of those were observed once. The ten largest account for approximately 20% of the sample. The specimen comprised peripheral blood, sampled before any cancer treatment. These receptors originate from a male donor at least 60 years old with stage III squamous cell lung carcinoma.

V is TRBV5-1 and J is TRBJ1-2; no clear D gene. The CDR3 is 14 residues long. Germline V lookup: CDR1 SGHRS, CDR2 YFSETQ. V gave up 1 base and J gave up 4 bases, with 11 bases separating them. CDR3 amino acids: CASSLTDPSYGYTF. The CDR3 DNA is TGCGCCAGCAGCTTGACGGACCCTTCCTATGGCTACACCTTC.

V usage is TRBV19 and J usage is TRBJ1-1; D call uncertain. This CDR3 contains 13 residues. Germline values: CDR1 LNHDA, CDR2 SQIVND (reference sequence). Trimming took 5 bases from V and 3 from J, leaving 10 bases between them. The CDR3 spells CASSYQDHTEAFF. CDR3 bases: TGTGCCAGTAGTTATCAGGACCACACTGAAGCTTTCTTT.

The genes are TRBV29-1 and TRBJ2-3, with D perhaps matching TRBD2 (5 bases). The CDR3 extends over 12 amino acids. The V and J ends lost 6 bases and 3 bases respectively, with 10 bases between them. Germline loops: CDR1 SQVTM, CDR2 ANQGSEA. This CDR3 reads CSVESGTDTQYF. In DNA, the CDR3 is TGCAGCGTGGAAAGCGGAACAGATACGCAGTATTTT.

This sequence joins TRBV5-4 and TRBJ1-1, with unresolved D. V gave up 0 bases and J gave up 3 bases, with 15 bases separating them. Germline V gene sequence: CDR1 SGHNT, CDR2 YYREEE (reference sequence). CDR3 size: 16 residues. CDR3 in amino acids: CASSLGASSRDTEAFF. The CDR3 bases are TGTGCCAGCAGCTTGGGGGCATCCAGTCGGGACACTGAAGCTTTCTTT.

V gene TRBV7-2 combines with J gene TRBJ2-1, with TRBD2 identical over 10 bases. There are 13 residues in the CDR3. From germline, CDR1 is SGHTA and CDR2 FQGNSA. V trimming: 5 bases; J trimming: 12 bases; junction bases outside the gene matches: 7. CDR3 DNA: TGTGCCAGCAGCCTACTTAGCGGGGGGTGGCAGTTCTTC. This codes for CASSLLSGGWQFF.

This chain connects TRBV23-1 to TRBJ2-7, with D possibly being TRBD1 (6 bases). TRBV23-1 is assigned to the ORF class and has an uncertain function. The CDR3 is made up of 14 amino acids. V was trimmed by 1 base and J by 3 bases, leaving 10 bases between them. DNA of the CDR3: TGCGCCAGCAGTCAATTAGCAGGGGACTACGAGCAGTACTTC. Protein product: CASSQLAGDYEQYF.

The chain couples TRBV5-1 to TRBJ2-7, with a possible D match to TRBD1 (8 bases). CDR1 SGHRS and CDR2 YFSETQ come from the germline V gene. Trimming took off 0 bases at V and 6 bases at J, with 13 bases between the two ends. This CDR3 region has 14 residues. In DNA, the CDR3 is TGCGCCAGCAGCTTGGTACAGGGGGGGTCCGAGCAGTACTTC. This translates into CASSLVQGGSEQYF.

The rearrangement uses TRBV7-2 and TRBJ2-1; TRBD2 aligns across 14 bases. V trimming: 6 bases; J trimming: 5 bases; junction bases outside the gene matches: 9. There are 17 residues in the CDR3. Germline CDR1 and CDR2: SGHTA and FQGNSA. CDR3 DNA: TGTGCCAGCAGTTTAAGACTAGCGGGAGGGCCCCACAATGAGCAGTTCTTC. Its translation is CASSLRLAGGPHNEQFF.

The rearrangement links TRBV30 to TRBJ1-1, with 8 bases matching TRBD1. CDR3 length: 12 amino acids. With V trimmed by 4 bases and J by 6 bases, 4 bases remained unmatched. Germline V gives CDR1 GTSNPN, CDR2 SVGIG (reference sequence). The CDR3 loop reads CAWNRGSAEAFF. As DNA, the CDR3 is TGTGCCTGGAACAGGGGGTCCGCTGAAGCTTTCTTT.

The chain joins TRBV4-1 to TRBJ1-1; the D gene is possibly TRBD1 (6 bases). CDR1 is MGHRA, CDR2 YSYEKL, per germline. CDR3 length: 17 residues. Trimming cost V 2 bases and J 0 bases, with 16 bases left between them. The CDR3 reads CASSQPPRGGMNTEAFF. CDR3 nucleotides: TGCGCCAGCAGCCAACCTCCCCGGGGGGGCATGAACACTGAAGCTTTCTTT.

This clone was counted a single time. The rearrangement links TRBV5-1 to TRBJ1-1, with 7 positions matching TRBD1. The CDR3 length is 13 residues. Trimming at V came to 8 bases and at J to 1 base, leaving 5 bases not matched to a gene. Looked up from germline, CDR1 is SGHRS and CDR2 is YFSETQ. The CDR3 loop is CASTGAQNTEAFF. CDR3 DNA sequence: TGCGCCAGTACAGGGGCCCAGAACACTGAAGCTTTCTTT.

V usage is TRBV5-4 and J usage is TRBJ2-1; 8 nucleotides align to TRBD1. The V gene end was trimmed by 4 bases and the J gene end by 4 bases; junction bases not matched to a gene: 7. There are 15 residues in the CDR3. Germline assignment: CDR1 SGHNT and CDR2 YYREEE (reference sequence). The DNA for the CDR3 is TGTGCCAGCAGCCCCGACAGGGGATCGTACAATGAGCAGTTCTTC. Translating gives CASSPDRGSYNEQFF. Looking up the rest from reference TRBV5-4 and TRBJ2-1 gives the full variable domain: ETGVTQSPTHLIKTRGQQVTLRCSSQSGHNTVSWYQQALGQGPQFIFQYYREEENGRGNFPPRFSGLQFPNYSSELNVNALELDDSALYLCASSPDRGSYNEQFFGPGTRLTVL.

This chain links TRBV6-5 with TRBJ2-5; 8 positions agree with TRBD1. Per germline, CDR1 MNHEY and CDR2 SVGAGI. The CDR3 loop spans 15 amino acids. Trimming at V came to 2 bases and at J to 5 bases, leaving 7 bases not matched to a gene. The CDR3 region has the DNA TGTGCCAGCAGTTACGGTGCAGGGGGCGCGGAGACCCAGTACTTC. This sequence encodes CASSYGAGGAETQYF.

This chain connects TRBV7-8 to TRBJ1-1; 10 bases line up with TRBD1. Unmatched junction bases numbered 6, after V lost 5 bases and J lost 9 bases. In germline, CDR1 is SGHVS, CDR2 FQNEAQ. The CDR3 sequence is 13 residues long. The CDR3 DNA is TGTGCCAGCAGCCAGGGACAGGGGATTCAAGCTTTCTTT. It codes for CASSQGQGIQAFF.

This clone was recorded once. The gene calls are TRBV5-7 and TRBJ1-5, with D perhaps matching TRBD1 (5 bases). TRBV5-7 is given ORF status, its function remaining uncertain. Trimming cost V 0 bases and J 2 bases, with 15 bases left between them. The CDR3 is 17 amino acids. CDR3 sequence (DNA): TGTGCCAGCAGCTTGGGGGCGGGGCCCATGGGCAATCAGCCCCAGCATTTT. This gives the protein CASSLGAGPMGNQPQHF.

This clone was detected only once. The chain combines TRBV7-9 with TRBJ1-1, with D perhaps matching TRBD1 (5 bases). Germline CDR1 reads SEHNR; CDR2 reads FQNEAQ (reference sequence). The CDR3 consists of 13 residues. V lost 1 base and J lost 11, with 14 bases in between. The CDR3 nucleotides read TGTGCCAGCAGCTTAGGGGGCTCCCCGAGGGCTTTCTTT. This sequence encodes CASSLGGSPRAFF.

The CDR3 sequence is CASSHTPEAFF. The CDR3 nucleotides are TGTGCCAGCAGCCATACCCCTGAAGCTTTCTTT. This chain links TRBV14 with TRBJ1-1; D unclear. The CDR3 totals 11 residues. Trimming pared 3 bases from V and 6 bases from J, leaving 5 bases between. Germline-derived CDR1 and CDR2 are SGHDN and FVKESK.

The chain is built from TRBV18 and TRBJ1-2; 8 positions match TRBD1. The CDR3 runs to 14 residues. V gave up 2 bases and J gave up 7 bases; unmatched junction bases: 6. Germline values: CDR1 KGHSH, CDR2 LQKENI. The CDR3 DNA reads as TGTGCCAGCTCACCAGTCAGGGGGCATACTGGCTACACCTTC. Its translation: CASSPVRGHTGYTF. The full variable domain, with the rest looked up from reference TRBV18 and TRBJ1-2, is NAGVMQNPRHLVRRRGQEARLRCSPMKGHSHVYWYRQLPEEGLKFMVYLQKENIIDESGMPKERFSAEFPKEGPSILRIQQVVRGDSAAYFCASSPVRGHTGYTFGSGTRLTVV.

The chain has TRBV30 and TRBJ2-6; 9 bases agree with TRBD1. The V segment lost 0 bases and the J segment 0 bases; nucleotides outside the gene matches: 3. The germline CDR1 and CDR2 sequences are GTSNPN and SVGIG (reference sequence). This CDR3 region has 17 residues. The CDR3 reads CAWSVVDRGSGANVLTF. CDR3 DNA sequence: TGTGCCTGGAGTGTAGTGGACAGGGGCTCTGGGGCCAACGTCCTGACTTTC.